The 20 T cell receptor beta chains below were found in one sample sequenced in a study of blood T cell repertoires in COVID-19. Produced via immunoSEQ multiplex PCR; TCRdb's table is partial and in-frame only. There are about 120,000 clones in the sample; under 90% occur only once, and more than 4.5% lies in the top ten. Input material: peripheral blood. Receptors originate from a woman aged 70-85 years with acute or convalescent COVID-19.

This clone was counted only a few times. V and J are TRBV11-2 and TRBJ1-6, with TRBD1 matching over 9 bases. This CDR3 comprises 14 residues. The germline V gene has CDR1 SGHAT and CDR2 FQNNGV. The V and J ends lost 1 base and 9 bases, in that order; junction bases with no gene match: 1. The CDR3 DNA reads as TGTGCCAGCAGCTTAGGGGACAGGGTTTCACCCCTCCACTTT. Protein product: CASSLGDRVSPLHF.

This clone came up once. J is TRBJ1-3 and V is TRBV19, with 10 bases lining up with TRBD1. Germline V gene sequence: CDR1 LNHDA, CDR2 SQIVND (reference sequence). The length of the CDR3 is 15 residues. J was trimmed by 3 bases and V by 7 bases; bases with no gene match: 6. CDR3 bases: TGTGCCAGTACCCTAGACAGGGGGCATGGAAACACCATATATTTT. Protein product: CASTLDRGHGNTIYF.

This clone has more than one count but fewer than ten. CDR3: CASSPGISRGDYGYTF. The CDR3 coding sequence is TGTGCCAGCAGCCCGGGAATTTCCAGGGGGGACTATGGCTACACCTTC. The V and J genes are TRBV13 and TRBJ1-2; TRBD1 aligns across 7 bases. The CDR3 is 16 residues long. Germline values: CDR1 PRHDT, CDR2 FYEKMQ (reference sequence). V trimming: 5 bases; J trimming: 3 bases; junction bases outside the gene matches: 12.

The rearrangement uses TRBV5-1 and TRBJ2-4; maybe TRBD2 (7 bases). This CDR3 spans 13 amino acids. Germline V lookup: CDR1 SGHRS, CDR2 YFSETQ. The V and J ends lost 4 bases and 9 bases respectively, with 14 bases between them. The CDR3 coding sequence is TGCGCCAGCAGCCAGGGGATAGCGGGCATTCAGTACTTC. It specifies CASSQGIAGIQYF.

This chain joins TRBV7-9 and TRBJ1-4, with D perhaps matching TRBD1 (5 bases). The germline CDR1 and CDR2 sequences are SEHNR and FQNEAQ (reference sequence). The CDR3 has 18 residues. V gave up 1 base and J gave up 6 bases, with 21 bases separating them. Here the CDR3 reads CASSLEEWDFGGDEKLFF. DNA for the CDR3: TGTGCCAGCAGCTTAGAGGAGTGGGACTTTGGAGGGGATGAAAAACTGTTTTTT.

This clone was counted between two and nine times. The rearrangement uses TRBV19 and TRBJ1-2; D remains ambiguous. V lost 4 bases and J 1 base, leaving 13 bases between the germline ends. The CDR3 covers 15 residues. Per germline, CDR1 LNHDA and CDR2 SQIVND (reference sequence). As DNA, the CDR3 is TGTGCCAGTAGTACTGGTGGTGCGGTTAACTATGGCTACACCTTC. Translation: CASSTGGAVNYGYTF.

The genes are TRBV3-1 (or the pseudogene TRBV3-2) and TRBJ2-3, with 11 bases aligning to TRBD2. The J segment lost 14 bases and the V segment lost 3 bases, leaving 19 bases of the junction unmatched. The CDR3 spans 17 residues. Germline V lookup: CDR1 LGHDT, CDR2 YNNKEL (reference sequence). The CDR3 spells CASSQGVSGTSGILWYF. Here the CDR3 DNA reads TGTGCCAGCAGCCAGGGAGTATCCGGGACTAGCGGCATATTGTGGTATTTT.

The chain combines TRBV4-3 with TRBJ2-3; a weak D match, TRBD1 (5 bases). V was pared by 0 bases and J by 8 bases, with 9 bases between. The V gene's germline CDR1 is LGHNA and CDR2 YSLEER. CDR3 length: 13 amino acids. CDR3 sequence: CASSQDPQATQYF. The CDR3 DNA reads as TGCGCCAGCAGCCAAGATCCACAGGCTACGCAGTATTTT.

The rearrangement links TRBV10-3 to TRBJ1-2, with D possibly being TRBD1 (5 bases). Germline V gene sequence: CDR1 ENHRY, CDR2 SYGVKD. Deletions cut 7 bases from V and 3 bases from J, with 12 bases between. The CDR3 length is 13 residues. CDR3 protein: CAITGGDYYGYTF. CDR3 DNA: TGTGCCATCACCGGAGGGGACTACTATGGCTACACCTTC.

V is TRBV30 and J is TRBJ1-2; D not resolved. The CDR3 loop spans 18 amino acids. Trimming took 0 bases from V and 6 from J, leaving 26 bases between them. Germline V CDR1 and CDR2: GTSNPN, SVGIG (reference sequence). The CDR3 reads CAWSVPRRNTWVLDGYTF. Written as DNA, the CDR3 is TGTGCCTGGAGTGTACCCCGGCGGAACACGTGGGTATTGGATGGCTACACCTTC.

This clone was detected only a few times. The V gene is TRBV11-3, the J gene TRBJ2-3, with D maybe TRBD2 (7 bases). V was pared by 2 bases and J by 2 bases, with 17 bases between. CDR1 is SGHNT and CDR2 is YENEEA in the germline V gene. The CDR3 has 17 amino acids. CDR3 amino acids: CASSLSGAGALTDTQYF. CDR3 nucleotides: TGTGCCAGCAGCTTAAGCGGGGCGGGGGCCCTCACAGATACGCAGTATTTT.

The chain carries TRBV6-5 and TRBJ1-1; 7 positions match TRBD1. Unmatched junction bases numbered 5, after V lost 6 bases and J lost 4 bases. Germline CDR1 and CDR2: MNHEY and SVGAGI. The CDR3 is 13 residues long. Here the CDR3 DNA reads TGTGCCAGCAGAGCAGGGGGAATCACTGAAGCTTTCTTT. Translating it yields CASRAGGITEAFF.

The gene calls are TRBV7-8 and TRBJ1-6; D might be TRBD1 (6 bases). The V gene's germline CDR1 is SGHVS and CDR2 FQNEAQ. The V gene lost 5 bases and the J gene lost 2 bases, with 13 bases spanning the gap. This CDR3 has 16 amino acids. This CDR3 reads CASSPTTGAYNSPLHF. DNA for the CDR3: TGTGCCAGCAGCCCAACGACAGGAGCCTATAATTCACCCCTCCACTTT.

This sequence joins TRBV19 and TRBJ2-5, with 10 positions matching TRBD1. Germline trimming cut 6 bases from V and 4 bases from J; bases unmatched to any gene: 8. There are 15 residues in the CDR3. Germline CDR1 reads LNHDA; CDR2 reads SQIVND (reference sequence). The CDR3 here is CASSPGQGRGETQYF. DNA for the CDR3: TGTGCCAGTAGCCCGGGACAGGGGCGAGGAGAGACCCAGTACTTC.

In the case of this clone: A junction end diverges from the germline sequence, so it may reflect a read error. The chain uses TRBV12-3 or TRBV12-4 and TRBJ1-2, with 7 bases matching TRBD1. The CDR3 runs to 13 residues. The CDR3 reads CASGLAGGYGYTF. CDR3 in DNA: TGTGCCAGCGGTTTGGCAGGGGGTTATGGCTACACCTTC.

In DNA, the CDR3 is TGCGCCAGCAGCTTACGTCAGGGAAGGGCAGAGACCCAGTACTTC. It is translated as CASSLRQGRAETQYF. V is TRBV5-1 and J is TRBJ2-5; the D gene is possibly TRBD1 (5 bases). V lost 2 bases to trimming and J lost 4 bases, with 15 bases between them. The germline V gene has CDR1 SGHRS and CDR2 YFSETQ. The CDR3 is 15 amino acids.

This chain links TRBV10-3 with TRBJ1-4; D is uncertain. The germline V gene encodes CDR1 ENHRY and CDR2 SYGVKD. The CDR3 consists of 15 residues. V lost 3 bases, J lost 11 bases, and 19 bases lay in between. CDR3 residues: CAISDDREPLGKLFF. In nucleotides, the CDR3 is TGTGCCATCAGTGATGACCGGGAACCTCTGGGCAAACTGTTTTTT.

The J gene is TRBJ2-7, the V gene TRBV6-5; 14 bases align to TRBD2. Germline CDR1 is MNHEY and CDR2 is SVGAGI. J lost 3 bases, V lost 8 bases, and 0 bases had no gene match. The CDR3 sequence is 13 residues long. The CDR3 nucleotides read TGTGCCAGCGGACTAGCGGGGGGCTACGAGCAGTACGTC. This codes for CASGLAGGYEQYV.

The chain combines TRBV7-2 with TRBJ1-5; 7 bases match TRBD1. With 5 bases clipped from V and 6 bases from J, the junction kept 10 bases outside the gene matches. The CDR3 is 15 residues long. Germline CDR1 SGHTA, CDR2 FQGNSA. The CDR3 loop is CASSLTTGPFQPQHF. In DNA form, the CDR3 reads TGTGCCAGCAGCCTAACGACAGGGCCGTTTCAGCCCCAGCATTTT. Together with reference TRBV7-2 and TRBJ1-5, the CDR3 gives the full variable domain: GAGVSQSPSNKVTEKGKDVELRCDPISGHTALYWYRQSLGQGLEFLIYFQGNSAPDKSGLPSDRFSAERTGGSVSTLTIQRTQQEDSAVYLCASSLTTGPFQPQHFGDGTRLSIL.

J is TRBJ1-5 and V is TRBV10-2, with 10 bases aligning to TRBD1. Germline CDR1 is WSHSY and CDR2 is SAAADI. The CDR3 runs to 15 residues. With 5 bases clipped from V and 6 bases from J, the junction kept 7 bases outside the gene matches. The CDR3: CASSPVTGGRQPQHF. DNA for the CDR3: TGCGCCAGCAGTCCGGTGACAGGGGGCCGTCAGCCCCAGCATTTT.